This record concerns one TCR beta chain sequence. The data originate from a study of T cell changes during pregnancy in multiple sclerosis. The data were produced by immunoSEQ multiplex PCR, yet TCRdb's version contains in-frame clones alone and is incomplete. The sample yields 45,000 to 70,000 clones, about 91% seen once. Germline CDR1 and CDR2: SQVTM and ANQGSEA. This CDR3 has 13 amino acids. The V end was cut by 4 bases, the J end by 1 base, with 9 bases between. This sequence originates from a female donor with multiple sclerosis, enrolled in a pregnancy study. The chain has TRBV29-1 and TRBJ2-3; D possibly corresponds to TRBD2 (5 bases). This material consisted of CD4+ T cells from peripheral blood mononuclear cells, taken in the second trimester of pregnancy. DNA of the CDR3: TGCAGCGTTGTTGTTAGCGGCACAGATACGCAGTATTTT. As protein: CSVVVSGTDTQYF.